Presented here are 30 T cell receptor beta chains from one specimen sequenced in a study of Graves' ophthalmopathy and Graves' hyperthyroidism. Using RNA transcripts, the TCR beta CDR3 regions were amplified. First-round RT-PCR used HTBI primers; second-round multiplex PCR followed. TCRdb reprocessed the multiplex PCR reads with MiXCR, giving one entry per CDR3 protein. This table holds some 250,000 distinct CDR3 sequences, around 50% found once. The sequenced sample was peripheral blood. Receptors originate from an adult man with Graves' ophthalmopathy.

V gene TRBV20-1 combines with J gene TRBJ2-5, with a tentative D call TRBD2 (6 bases). V lost 0 bases to trimming and J lost 1 base, with 18 bases between them. In germline, CDR1 is DFQATT, CDR2 SNEGSKA (reference sequence). The CDR3 contains 17 residues. The DNA for the CDR3 is TGCAGTGCTAGAGATAGAACTAGCAAAGGCTTCCAAGAGACCCAGTACTTC. Residues: CSARDRTSKGFQETQYF.

In this sample, this clonotype turned up many times. The chain has TRBV15 and TRBJ1-6, with D perhaps matching TRBD1 (5 bases). The CDR3 has 16 amino acids. Trimming cost V 0 bases and J 9 bases, with 15 bases left between them. Germline V lookup: CDR1 LNHNV, CDR2 YYDKDF (reference sequence). The CDR3 nucleotides are TGTGCCACCAGCAGAGATAACGTGGAGAGGGGTTCACCCCTCCACTTT. It encodes CATSRDNVERGSPLHF.

The rearrangement uses TRBV25-1 and TRBJ2-5; 7 bases are a match to TRBD1. The CDR3 sequence is 15 residues long. The V and J ends lost 8 bases and 2 bases, in that order; junction bases with no gene match: 11. Germline V CDR1 and CDR2: MGHDK, SYGVNS. The CDR3 spells CASSPPRGFQETQYF. CDR3 DNA: TGTGCCAGCTCACCACCCAGGGGGTTTCAAGAGACCCAGTACTTC. The variable domain in full, completed from reference TRBV25-1 and TRBJ2-5, reads EADIYQTPRYLVIGTGKKITLECSQTMGHDKMYWYQQDPGMELHLIHYSYGVNSTEKGDLSSESTVSRIRTEHFPLTLESARPSHTSQYLCASSPPRGFQETQYFGPGTRLLVL.

This clonotype was counted a few times. V gene TRBV12-3 or TRBV12-4 combines with J gene TRBJ1-6; unclear D gene. V dropped 5 bases and J dropped 8 bases, with 7 bases sitting between them. The CDR3 length is 12 residues. The DNA of the CDR3 is TGTGCCAGCAGTCCCGCTTATTCACCCCTCCACTTT. Its translation: CASSPAYSPLHF.

CDR3 DNA: TGTGCCAGCAGCCAGGGGCCAATCTATGGCTACACCTTC. This translates into CASSQGPIYGYTF. The chain recombines TRBV3-1 with TRBJ1-2; the D gene is possibly TRBD1 (5 bases). V lost 3 bases to trimming and J lost 4 bases, with 9 bases between them. The CDR3 is 13 residues long. Germline CDR1 and CDR2: LGHDT and YNNKEL (reference sequence).

The chain combines TRBV9 with TRBJ1-4; D perhaps matches TRBD1 (6 bases). Trimming left V 3 bases short and J 7 bases short, with 13 bases between. CDR3 length: 14 residues. Germline lookup yields CDR1 SGDLS and CDR2 YYNGEE. The CDR3 region is CASSATTGFEKLFF. CDR3 DNA: TGTGCCAGCAGCGCAACCACAGGGTTTGAAAAACTGTTTTTT.

As concerns this clonotype: One junction end disagrees with the germline gene, perhaps due to a read error. The chain is built from TRBV20-1 and TRBJ1-1; possible D gene TRBD1, 5 bases. The CDR3 covers 14 residues. The germline V gene has CDR1 DFQATT and CDR2 SNEGSKA (reference sequence). CDR3 protein: CSASAGGGRAEASF. Written as DNA, the CDR3 is TGCAGTGCTAGTGCCGGGGGTGGACGGGCTGAAGCTTCCTTT.

The sample holds a few counts of this clonotype. The genes are TRBV11-2 and TRBJ1-2, with D perhaps TRBD1 (5 bases). V shed 5 bases and J shed 4 bases, with 8 bases lying between them. This CDR3 contains 12 residues. CDR1 and CDR2 from the germline V gene are SGHAT and FQNNGV. The CDR3 loop reads CASSHDSYGYTF. In DNA, the CDR3 is TGTGCCAGCAGCCATGACAGCTATGGCTACACCTTC. Looking up the rest from reference TRBV11-2 and TRBJ1-2 gives the full variable domain: EAGVAQSPRYKIIEKRQSVAFWCNPISGHATLYWYQQILGQGPKLLIQFQNNGVVDDSQLPKDRFSAERLKGVDSTLKIQPAKLEDSAVYLCASSHDSYGYTFGSGTRLTVV.

A few counts support this clonotype. This chain joins TRBV2 and TRBJ2-7; 8 nucleotides agree with TRBD1. CDR1 SNHLY and CDR2 FYNNEI come from the germline V gene. V was pared by 1 base and J by 2 bases, with 1 base of the junction left unmatched. The length of the CDR3 is 14 residues. The DNA for the CDR3 is TGTGCCAGCAGTGAAGAACAGGGGGCCTACGAGCAGTACTTC. As protein: CASSEEQGAYEQYF.

J is TRBJ1-1 and V is TRBV19; perhaps TRBD1 as D (6 bases). The CDR3 spans 15 residues. CDR1 and CDR2 from the germline V gene are LNHDA and SQIVND (reference sequence). Trimming removed 7 bases at V and 0 bases at J, with 15 bases between. CDR3 bases: TGTGCCAGTAACCCCCAGGGGAATATGAACACTGAAGCTTTCTTT. It codes for CASNPQGNMNTEAFF.

This clonotype has a handful of counts. The chain employs TRBV2 and TRBJ2-5; D gene ambiguous. Germline V gene sequence: CDR1 SNHLY, CDR2 FYNNEI. This CDR3 is built from 13 residues. V was shortened by 3 bases and J by 4 bases, with 9 bases between the two germline ends. The CDR3 region has the DNA TGTGCCAGCAGTGACCGACGGCCAGAGACCCAGTACTTC. Translating it yields CASSDRRPETQYF.

This clonotype was seen only a few times. V and J are TRBV15 and TRBJ2-5, with 9 nucleotides matching TRBD1. This CDR3 is 15 amino acids long. Trimming at V came to 3 bases and at J to 5 bases, leaving 7 bases not matched to a gene. Germline V lookup: CDR1 LNHNV, CDR2 YYDKDF (reference sequence). CDR3 loop: CATSRTGGRLETQYF. CDR3 nucleotide sequence: TGTGCCACCAGCAGGACAGGGGGACGCTTGGAGACCCAGTACTTC.

The chain employs TRBV5-1 and TRBJ2-3, with D perhaps being TRBD1 or TRBD2 (5 bases each). Trimming removed 7 bases at V and 0 bases at J, with 15 bases between. Germline V gene sequence: CDR1 SGHRS, CDR2 YFSETQ. The CDR3 length is 15 residues. DNA of the CDR3: TGCGCCAGCTTCTCCGGGACCACTAGCACAGATACGCAGTATTTT. Translation gives CASFSGTTSTDTQYF.

The chain combines TRBV9 with TRBJ1-6; 10 nucleotides align to TRBD1. This CDR3 is 16 amino acids long. Germline CDR1 is SGDLS and CDR2 is YYNGEE. After removal of 5 bases from V and 7 bases from J, the junction contained 9 bases not matched to a gene. Here the CDR3 DNA reads TGTGCCAGCAGTTTCATGACAGGGGGCGGGAATTCACCCCTCCACTTT. Its protein product is CASSFMTGGGNSPLHF.

This clonotype was seen only a few times. The V gene is TRBV20-1, the J gene TRBJ1-4, with D perhaps TRBD1 (5 bases). The CDR3 totals 13 residues. The V end was cut by 6 bases, the J end by 7 bases, with 15 bases between. Germline V gene sequence: CDR1 DFQATT, CDR2 SNEGSKA (reference sequence). The CDR3, as DNA: TGCAGTGCCCCAAGCCAGGGTGGTGAAAAACTGTTTTTT. Its translation is CSAPSQGGEKLFF.

The CDR3 loop is CASSLEQGRISSGANVLTF. In nucleotides, the CDR3 is TGTGCCAGCAGCTTAGAGCAGGGGAGGATTAGCTCTGGGGCCAACGTCCTGACTTTC. J is TRBJ2-6 and V is TRBV7-3; possibly TRBD1 or TRBD2 for D (6 bases each). V shed 2 bases and J shed 0 bases, with 17 bases lying between them. CDR3 size: 19 residues. Germline lookup yields CDR1 SGHTA and CDR2 FQGTGA.

This chain uses TRBV10-3 with TRBJ1-1; 11 nucleotides align to TRBD1. Germline V gene lookup returns CDR1 ENHRY and CDR2 SYGVKD. The CDR3 sequence is 16 residues long. V was pared by 8 bases and J by 1 base, with 9 bases of the junction left unmatched. The CDR3 reads CAILDRGLSRNTEAFF. CDR3 coding DNA: TGTGCCATCCTGGACAGGGGGCTAAGTAGGAACACTGAAGCTTTCTTT.

Concerning this clonotype itself: This clone may be a read error of a much larger clone one base away. The chain combines TRBV12-3 or TRBV12-4 with TRBJ1-4, with D hard to call. Between the trimmed V and J ends, which lost 5 bases and 0 bases, there was a span of 13 bases. The CDR3 has 16 residues. DNA of the CDR3: TGTGCCAGCAGTGAGGATTCATCAGCAACTAATGAAAAACTGTTTTTT. It encodes CASSEDSSATNEKLFF.

To note about this clonotype: The germline gene is not matched at one end of the junction; a read error may be the cause. V is TRBV9 and J is TRBJ2-7; D is unclear. Germline values: CDR1 SGDLS, CDR2 YYNGEE. The CDR3 has 15 residues. The CDR3 DNA reads as TGTGCCAGCAGCTTAGATCCCCCCTACTCCGACGAGCAGTACTTC. Protein: CASSLDPPYSDEQYF.

The rearrangement uses TRBV2 and TRBJ2-1; TRBD2 agrees at 10 bases. The CDR3 runs to 15 residues. Germline CDR1 SNHLY, CDR2 FYNNEI. With V trimmed by 4 bases and J by 4 bases, 4 bases remained unmatched. As DNA, the CDR3 is TGTGCCAGCAGTGGGACTAGCGGCCTATACAATGAGCAGTTCTTC. This translates into CASSGTSGLYNEQFF. Together with reference TRBV2 and TRBJ2-1, the CDR3 gives the full variable domain: EPEVTQTPSHQVTQMGQEVILRCVPISNHLYFYWYRQILGQKVEFLVSFYNNEISEKSEIFDDQFSVERPDGSNFTLKIRSTKLEDSAMYFCASSGTSGLYNEQFFGPGTRLTVL.

V and J are TRBV20-1 and TRBJ2-5; D is unclear. Germline V gene data show CDR1 as DFQATT and CDR2 as SNEGSKA (reference sequence). Deletions cut 1 base from V and 2 bases from J, with 8 bases between. This CDR3 has 13 amino acids. The DNA of the CDR3 is TGCAGTGCTAGAGTTGTGCGGCAAGAGACCCAGTACTTC. This sequence encodes CSARVVRQETQYF.

The genes are TRBV7-9 and TRBJ1-1, with D possibly TRBD1 on 6 matching bases. Germline assignment: CDR1 SEHNR and CDR2 FQNEAQ (reference sequence). Trimming stripped 0 bases from V and 1 base from J, with 9 bases between. This CDR3 has 15 amino acids. As DNA, the CDR3 is TGTGCCAGCAGCTTAGCGGGGGCCTCGAACACTGAAGCTTTCTTT. Its protein is CASSLAGASNTEAFF.

The chain uses TRBV25-1 and TRBJ2-3, with 8 positions matching TRBD2. Per germline, CDR1 MGHDK and CDR2 SYGVNS. V trimming: 6 bases; J trimming: 0 bases; junction bases outside the gene matches: 8. The CDR3 consists of 16 residues. In nucleotides, the CDR3 is TGTGCCAGCAGAGACCCATTAGCGGGAAGCACAGATACGCAGTATTTT. Its protein is CASRDPLAGSTDTQYF. The whole variable domain, filled in from reference TRBV25-1 and TRBJ2-3, reads EADIYQTPRYLVIGTGKKITLECSQTMGHDKMYWYQQDPGMELHLIHYSYGVNSTEKGDLSSESTVSRIRTEHFPLTLESARPSHTSQYLCASRDPLAGSTDTQYFGPGTRLTVL.

This clonotype was detected only a few times. V is TRBV2 and J is TRBJ2-7, with TRBD1 identical over 9 bases. This CDR3 region has 14 residues. Germline trimming cut 5 bases from V and 6 bases from J; bases unmatched to any gene: 8. Looked up from germline, CDR1 is SNHLY and CDR2 is FYNNEI. This CDR3 reads CASSPRTGDIEQYF. The CDR3 coding sequence is TGTGCCAGCAGTCCTCGGACAGGGGACATCGAGCAGTACTTC.

The chain is built from TRBV12-3 or TRBV12-4 and TRBJ2-7, with TRBD1 as a possible D gene (6 bases). This CDR3 comprises 13 residues. The V gene lost 6 bases and the J gene lost 3 bases, with 12 bases spanning the gap. CDR3 nucleotide sequence: TGTGCCAGCAGCACAGGGAAGGGCTACGAGCAGTACTTC. This gives the protein CASSTGKGYEQYF.

The sample holds one count of this clonotype. The genes are TRBV6-5 and TRBJ2-7, with 8 bases matching TRBD1. Germline loops: CDR1 MNHEY, CDR2 SVGAGI. V was clipped by 5 bases and J by 1 base; unmatched bases: 7. The CDR3 consists of 15 residues. This CDR3 is CASSPWTGKSYEQYF. In DNA form, the CDR3 reads TGTGCCAGCAGTCCGTGGACAGGGAAGTCCTACGAGCAGTACTTC.

The chain combines TRBV29-1 with TRBJ1-2, with TRBD1 matching 9 bases. With 6 bases clipped from V and 2 bases from J, the junction kept 4 bases outside the gene matches. From germline, CDR1 is SQVTM and CDR2 ANQGSEA. This CDR3 spans 13 amino acids. In DNA form, the CDR3 reads TGCAGCGTCGGACAGGGGTCGAACTATGGCTACACCTTC. Protein sequence: CSVGQGSNYGYTF.

This clonotype has just a few counts. This chain links TRBV7-8 with TRBJ1-1, with a possible D match to TRBD1 (5 bases). This CDR3 is built from 15 residues. Trimming cost V 5 bases and J 6 bases, with 19 bases left between them. CDR1 is SGHVS, CDR2 FQNEAQ, per germline. The CDR3 region has the DNA TGTGCCAGCAGCACGCGCGGGGCCAGTGGGGCTGAAGCTTTCTTT. This gives the protein CASSTRGASGAEAFF.

This clonotype appeared a few times. The chain has TRBV19 and TRBJ1-1, with 7 bases identical to TRBD1. The CDR3 consists of 11 residues. The V segment lost 6 bases and the J segment 7 bases; nucleotides outside the gene matches: 2. Germline V lookup: CDR1 LNHDA, CDR2 SQIVND (reference sequence). In DNA, the CDR3 is TGTGCCAGTAGCCGACAGGGTGAAGCTTTCTTT. Translated: CASSRQGEAFF.

The chain employs TRBV25-1 and TRBJ1-2; 9 positions match TRBD1. This CDR3 spans 13 amino acids. Trimming cost V 7 bases and J 3 bases; bases outside gene matches: 3. Germline V gives CDR1 MGHDK, CDR2 SYGVNS. For the CDR3, the DNA is TGTGCCAGCATTCGGACAGGGGACTATGGCTACACCTTC. As protein: CASIRTGDYGYTF.